The 10 T cell receptor beta chains given below trace back to one sample, sequenced in a study of response to subunit inactivated influenza vaccine (dated by TCRdb to the late 2010s). Library prep was done by RT-PCR. Data came from an Illumina HiSeq 2500. Using fastp at Q25 and MiXCR, TCRdb reprocessed the public reads and kept productive beta chains. Rows with one shared CDR3 protein collapse into an entry with the most common genes and DNA. In all, the sample holds fewer than 550,000 distinct CDR3 sequences, and about 25% of those were seen once. Approximately 2% of the sample is held by the ten biggest clonotypes. This sample comprised CD4+ T cells sorted from PBMCs, obtained 5 days after vaccination. The receptors were sampled from a man between 50 and 59 years old who received an inactivated influenza vaccine. Donor details come from another sample of the same person, matched by shared clones.

The rearrangement uses TRBV25-1 and TRBJ2-4, with 12 bases aligning to TRBD2. The V gene's germline CDR1 is MGHDK and CDR2 SYGVNS. The CDR3 length is 14 residues. J lost 9 bases, V lost 6 bases, and 6 bases had no gene match. The CDR3 DNA sequence: TGTGCCAGCAGGCCCACTAGCGGGAGGACCATTCAGTACTTC. Protein product: CASRPTSGRTIQYF.

This chain joins TRBV4-2 and TRBJ2-2; TRBD2 is a possible D gene (7 bases). Between the trimmed V and J ends, which lost 2 bases and 5 bases, there was a span of 15 bases. Germline loops: CDR1 LGHNA, CDR2 YNFKEQ. The CDR3 runs 16 residues. In DNA form, the CDR3 reads TGTGCCAGCAGCCAACCGAAGGGGGAGGGGACCGGGGAGCTGTTTTTT. Translation: CASSQPKGEGTGELFF.

The rearrangement uses TRBV7-3 and TRBJ2-1; 8 nucleotides align to TRBD2. The germline V gene has CDR1 SGHTA and CDR2 FQGTGA. Trimming cost V 6 bases and J 5 bases; bases outside gene matches: 6. The CDR3 spans 14 residues. CDR3 nucleotide sequence: TGTGCCAGCAGTCTTAGCGGGACCCACAATGAGCAGTTCTTC. Protein: CASSLSGTHNEQFF.

This CDR3 reads CASSLEGAKDTQYF. Written as DNA, the CDR3 is TGCGCCAGCAGCTTGGAGGGGGCGAAAGATACGCAGTATTTT. This chain uses TRBV5-1 with TRBJ2-3, with 7 bases identical to TRBD1. The ends lost 0 bases at V and 5 bases at J; junction bases unmatched: 3. The CDR3 is 14 amino acids. In germline, CDR1 is SGHRS, CDR2 YFSETQ.

The chain links TRBV28 to TRBJ2-1, with D possibly being TRBD1 (6 bases). Per germline, CDR1 MDHEN and CDR2 SYDVKM. The CDR3 is made up of 15 amino acids. Trimming shortened V by 5 bases and J by 4 bases, and 15 bases separated the two germline ends. The CDR3 sequence is CASSNREKRYNEQFF. CDR3 DNA sequence: TGTGCCAGCAGTAACAGGGAGAAGAGGTACAATGAGCAGTTCTTC.

This clonotype was seen more than once but under ten times. The rearrangement joins TRBV10-3 to TRBJ1-6; tentative D call: TRBD1 (5 bases). Germline V CDR1 and CDR2: ENHRY, SYGVKD. The CDR3 length is 14 residues. The V end lost 10 bases, the J end lost 5 bases, and 15 bases lay between the germline ends. CDR3: CATGWDLNNSPLHF. Here the CDR3 DNA reads TGTGCCACCGGGTGGGACCTGAATAATTCACCCCTCCACTTT.

The table lists this clonotype with a few counts. The rearrangement links TRBV20-1 to TRBJ1-4; no clear D gene. CDR3 length: 13 residues. V lost 3 bases, J lost 8 bases, and 13 bases lay in between. From germline, CDR1 is DFQATT and CDR2 SNEGSKA (reference sequence). CDR3 DNA: TGCAGTGCTAGGGGAAATGATGGGGAAAAACTGTTTTTT. Translated: CSARGNDGEKLFF.

V gene TRBV6-2 or TRBV6-3 combines with J gene TRBJ1-1; 9 bases line up with TRBD1. The V gene end was trimmed by 2 bases and the J gene end by 7 bases; junction bases not matched to a gene: 2. From germline, CDR1 is MNHEY and CDR2 SVGEGT. This CDR3 has 13 amino acids. In nucleotides, the CDR3 is TGTGCCAGCAGTTACGGGACAGGGTTTGAAGCTTTCTTT. Its translation: CASSYGTGFEAFF.

The chain carries TRBV7-2 and TRBJ2-1, with 7 bases that match TRBD2. The CDR3 extends over 15 amino acids. J gave up 7 bases and V 3 bases, and 9 bases lay outside the gene matches. Germline CDR1 reads SGHTA; CDR2 reads FQGNSA. The chain's CDR3 is CASSFTASGGNEQFF. The CDR3 bases are TGTGCCAGCAGCTTTACGGCTAGCGGTGGTAATGAGCAGTTCTTC. Together with reference TRBV7-2 and TRBJ2-1, the CDR3 gives the full variable domain: GAGVSQSPSNKVTEKGKDVELRCDPISGHTALYWYRQSLGQGLEFLIYFQGNSAPDKSGLPSDRFSAERTGGSVSTLTIQRTQQEDSAVYLCASSFTASGGNEQFFGPGTRLTVL.

This rearrangement joins TRBV10-2 to TRBJ1-5; D not resolved. Trimming shortened V by 9 bases and J by 0 bases, and 18 bases separated the two germline ends. Germline V lookup: CDR1 WSHSY, CDR2 SAAADI. The CDR3 spans 16 residues. DNA for the CDR3: TGCGCCAGTAGCCAAAGTCGGGGTCCTAGCAATCAGCCCCAGCATTTT. It translates to CASSQSRGPSNQPQHF.